Below are 22 T cell receptor beta chains sequenced from a single sample in a study of Graves' ophthalmopathy and Graves' hyperthyroidism. The authors amplified TCR beta CDR3 regions from RNA transcripts. An initial RT-PCR round employing HTBI primers preceded a second-round multiplex PCR. From the multiplex PCR reads, TCRdb called clonotypes with MiXCR, one entry per CDR3 protein. The table has 1 million to 1.3 million distinct CDR3 sequences, around a third seen once. The sequenced sample consisted of peripheral blood or thyroid tissue (not recorded which). These receptors all come from an adult man with Graves' hyperthyroidism.

In this sample, this clonotype turned up many times. V and J are TRBV6-5 and TRBJ1-5, with D perhaps TRBD1 (5 bases). In germline, CDR1 is MNHEY, CDR2 SVGAGI. This CDR3 spans 15 amino acids. Between the trimmed V and J ends, which lost 6 bases and 4 bases, there was a span of 16 bases. The CDR3 region has the DNA TGTGCCAGCAGGGGATCCGCTGACAGAAATCAGCCCCAGCATTTT. Translation gives CASRGSADRNQPQHF.

J is TRBJ2-7 and V is TRBV19; D may be TRBD2 (6 bases). Germline CDR1 and CDR2: LNHDA and SQIVND (reference sequence). There are 16 residues in the CDR3. Trimming took off 6 bases at V and 2 bases at J, with 20 bases between the two ends. CDR3 sequence (DNA): TGTGCCAGTAGCCTTGGGGACTCGAGGCCTCCCTACGAGCAGTACTTC. Residues: CASSLGDSRPPYEQYF.

This clonotype was found a few times. The chain recombines TRBV6-5 with TRBJ2-7, with a weak D call TRBD1 (5 bases). The CDR3 consists of 16 residues. CDR1 is MNHEY and CDR2 is SVGAGI in the germline V gene. Trimming removed 2 bases from V and 4 bases from J, with 18 bases in between. CDR3 sequence reads: CASSYIPAGKSYEQYF. DNA for the CDR3: TGTGCCAGCAGTTACATTCCGGCAGGGAAGTCTTACGAGCAGTACTTC.

V and J are TRBV10-3 and TRBJ1-1; D may be TRBD1 (6 bases). V shed 2 bases and J shed 3 bases, with 10 bases lying between them. Germline CDR1 is ENHRY and CDR2 is SYGVKD. The CDR3 covers 14 residues. Here the CDR3 DNA reads TGTGCCATCAGTGAGCAGGACAGTTACACTGAAGCTTTCTTT. As protein: CAISEQDSYTEAFF.

This clonotype was recorded many times. The rearrangement uses TRBV11-2 and TRBJ2-7; D not certain. The CDR3 extends over 9 amino acids. V dropped 6 bases and J dropped 9 bases, with 6 bases sitting between them. Germline CDR1 is SGHAT and CDR2 is FQNNGV. CDR3 residues: CASRSGQYF. The CDR3 bases are TGTGCCAGCAGATCCGGGCAGTACTTC.

The chain employs TRBV5-1 and TRBJ2-7; TRBD1 agrees at 10 bases. V lost 3 bases and J lost 1; bases outside the gene matches: 13. Germline CDR1 is SGHRS and CDR2 is YFSETQ. The CDR3 extends over 18 amino acids. CDR3 protein: CASSSQSGTGAPSYEQYF. CDR3 nucleotide sequence: TGCGCCAGCAGCTCTCAAAGCGGGACAGGGGCCCCTTCCTACGAGCAGTACTTC.

The chain couples TRBV7-2 to TRBJ2-7; 10 nucleotides line up with TRBD2. The germline CDR1 and CDR2 sequences are SGHTA and FQGNSA. CDR3 length equals 17 residues. V lost 3 bases to trimming and J lost 2 bases; unmatched junction nucleotides: 10. The CDR3 here is CASSFRGGLAETYEQYF. CDR3 sequence (DNA): TGTGCCAGCAGCTTCCGTGGAGGACTAGCGGAAACCTACGAGCAGTACTTC.

The genes are TRBV7-9 and TRBJ2-5; D might be TRBD1 (6 bases). V dropped 1 base and J dropped 4 bases, with 13 bases sitting between them. The germline CDR1 and CDR2 sequences are SEHNR and FQNEAQ (reference sequence). This CDR3 region has 15 residues. CDR3 DNA sequence: TGTGCCAGCAGCTTAGGGGGACACCCGGGAGAGACCCAGTACTTC. It is translated as CASSLGGHPGETQYF.

V usage is TRBV25-1 and J usage is TRBJ1-1; weak D call: TRBD1 (5 bases). The length of the CDR3 is 13 residues. The V gene lost 5 bases and the J gene lost 4 bases, with 11 bases spanning the gap. Per germline, CDR1 MGHDK and CDR2 SYGVNS. The CDR3 reads CASSWWGTTEAFF. Written as DNA, the CDR3 is TGTGCCAGCAGTTGGTGGGGGACCACTGAAGCTTTCTTT.

This clonotype was recorded only once. V usage is TRBV29-1 and J usage is TRBJ2-7; D possibly corresponds to TRBD2 (6 bases). The CDR3 spans 13 residues. V was trimmed by 4 bases and J by 1 base, leaving 11 bases between them. The germline CDR1 and CDR2 sequences are SQVTM and ANQGSEA. The CDR3: CSVGSGTSYEQYF. Written as DNA, the CDR3 is TGCAGCGTTGGGTCCGGGACTTCCTACGAGCAGTACTTC.

Ten or more counts support this clonotype. The J gene is TRBJ1-1, the V gene TRBV19, with TRBD1 as a possible D gene (6 bases). CDR1 and CDR2 (germline): LNHDA, SQIVND (reference sequence). This CDR3 region has 11 residues. V dropped 7 bases and J dropped 6 bases, with 9 bases sitting between them. CDR3: CASNKGAEAFF. The CDR3 DNA is TGTGCCAGTAATAAGGGGGCTGAAGCTTTCTTT.

This clonotype was counted once. V gene TRBV5-1 combines with J gene TRBJ1-1; 7 bases fit TRBD1. Trimming cost V 7 bases and J 0 bases; bases outside gene matches: 9. This CDR3 is built from 15 residues. In germline, CDR1 is SGHRS, CDR2 YFSETQ. As DNA, the CDR3 is TGCGCCAGCGGAGGAACAGGGGTCATGAACACTGAAGCTTTCTTT. Its translation: CASGGTGVMNTEAFF. Full variable domain (outside the CDR3, taken from reference TRBV5-1 and TRBJ1-1): KAGVTQTPRYLIKTRGQQVTLSCSPISGHRSVSWYQQTPGQGLQFLFEYFSETQRNKGNFPGRFSGRQFSNSRSEMNVSTLELGDSALYLCASGGTGVMNTEAFFGQGTRLTVV.

A few counts support this clonotype. An end of the junction differs from the germline gene, which may be a read error. The chain carries TRBV7-6 and TRBJ2-7; TRBD1 matches 9 bases. This CDR3 has 20 amino acids. Germline V lookup: CDR1 SGHVS, CDR2 FNYEAQ. The CDR3 loop is CASSSSGRVGGQGSFYGQYF. The CDR3 DNA follows: TGTGCCAGCAGCTCCTCCGGACGGGTGGGGGGACAGGGAAGTTTCTACGGGCAGTACTTC.

The V gene is TRBV30, the J gene TRBJ1-1, with 7 nucleotides matching TRBD1. The CDR3 consists of 13 residues. V shed 3 bases and J 4 bases; nucleotides not matched to a gene: 5. From germline, CDR1 is GTSNPN and CDR2 SVGIG (reference sequence). CDR3: CAWRPTGSTEAFF. CDR3 DNA sequence: TGTGCCTGGAGGCCGACAGGGAGCACTGAAGCTTTCTTT.

The chain employs TRBV25-1 and TRBJ1-1; D uncertain. The germline gives CDR1 MGHDK, CDR2 SYGVNS. V was trimmed by 0 bases and J by 1 base, leaving 6 bases between them. The CDR3 covers 14 residues. The DNA of the CDR3 is TGTGCCAGCAGTGAATACAGTACGAACACTGAAGCTTTCTTT. Translation gives CASSEYSTNTEAFF.

This clonotype was seen only a few times. The chain is built from TRBV12-3 or TRBV12-4 and TRBJ2-6; TRBD2 is a possible D gene (6 bases). This CDR3 is built from 17 residues. Trimming removed 3 bases at V and 0 bases at J, with 12 bases between. Here the CDR3 DNA reads TGTGCCAGCAGTTTGACCCCCGGGGGCTCTGGGGCCAACGTCCTGACTTTC. Amino acid sequence: CASSLTPGGSGANVLTF.

V and J are TRBV10-2 and TRBJ1-1; 9 bases map to TRBD1. Trimming took 7 bases from V and 6 from J; bases not matched to a gene: 9. The CDR3 is 14 residues long. CDR1 and CDR2 (germline): WSHSY, SAAADI. Here the CDR3 reads CASNGDRVFAEAFF. For the CDR3, the DNA is TGCGCCAGCAATGGGGACAGGGTTTTCGCTGAAGCTTTCTTT.

The V and J genes are TRBV10-1 and TRBJ2-7; no clear D. With the DNA end fitting TRBJ2-1 better, the J assignment may be wrong. The CDR3 extends over 12 amino acids. Germline V gene lookup returns CDR1 WNHNN and CDR2 SYGVQD (reference sequence). The CDR3 protein is CASSFGANEQFF. For the CDR3, the DNA is TGCGCCAGCAGTTTCGGCGCGAATGAGCAGTTCTTC.

Notes on this clonotype: A much larger clone is a single base away; this may be a read error. The CDR3 is CASSHQQGARETQYF. The CDR3 DNA reads TGCGCCAGCAGCCATCAACAGGGTGCACGAGAGACCCAGTACTTC. This chain links TRBV7-8 with TRBJ2-5; a weak D match, TRBD1 (6 bases). Germline V gene sequence: CDR1 SGHVS, CDR2 FQNEAQ. The CDR3 is made up of 15 amino acids. Looking up the rest from reference TRBV7-8 and TRBJ2-5 gives the full variable domain: GAGVSQSPRYKVAKRGQDVALRCDPISGHVSLFWYQQALGQGPEFLTYFQNEAQLDKSGLPSDRFFAERPEGSVSTLKIQRTQQEDSAVYLCASSHQQGARETQYFGPGTRLLVL.

V is TRBV20-1 and J is TRBJ1-6; no reliable D call. The CDR3 totals 14 residues. V dropped 5 bases and J dropped 7 bases, with 15 bases sitting between them. Germline CDR1 DFQATT, CDR2 SNEGSKA (reference sequence). The CDR3 region is CSAPTRGFNSPLHF. CDR3 nucleotide sequence: TGCAGTGCTCCTACGCGGGGATTCAATTCACCCCTCCACTTT.

This clonotype was detected a few times. The rearrangement uses TRBV2 and TRBJ1-4; D is unresolved. This CDR3 contains 12 residues. Between the trimmed V and J ends, which lost 7 bases and 5 bases, there was a span of 8 bases. Germline CDR1 reads SNHLY; CDR2 reads FYNNEI. CDR3 amino acids: CASTTYNEKLFF. The CDR3 DNA sequence: TGTGCCAGCACTACGTACAATGAAAAACTGTTTTTT. Full variable domain (rest looked up from reference TRBV2 and TRBJ1-4): EPEVTQTPSHQVTQMGQEVILRCVPISNHLYFYWYRQILGQKVEFLVSFYNNEISEKSEIFDDQFSVERPDGSNFTLKIRSTKLEDSAMYFCASTTYNEKLFFGSGTQLSVL.

The chain recombines TRBV7-3 with TRBJ2-2; 13 nucleotides align to TRBD2. The V segment lost 5 bases and the J segment 5 bases; nucleotides outside the gene matches: 2. CDR1 and CDR2 from the germline V gene are SGHTA and FQGTGA. The CDR3 contains 15 residues. CDR3 region: CASSPLAGGTGELFF. CDR3 coding DNA: TGTGCCAGCAGCCCACTAGCGGGAGGGACCGGGGAGCTGTTTTTT.